The sequence of this TCR beta chain was determined in a study of vaccination and CD4 T cells after COVID-19. For the study at large: Six males and four females, two of them Hispanic, were enrolled as convalescents. Each control culture was treated with a CEFX pool, an HIV-1 Nef pool, or no peptide. Study outcomes and limitations: Convalescent patients showed a median roughly 85% of reactive clones that were seen only post-vaccination.

V shed 6 bases and J shed 6 bases, with 23 bases lying between them. Germline V gene sequence: CDR1 MDHEN, CDR2 SYDVKM. The length of the CDR3 is 16 residues. By proportion, this clonotype is large. Its specificity is unknown. Treatment defined: 10-day PBMC culture with coronavirus spike peptide pools or control peptides (ViraFEST assay). The Oncomine TCR Beta short-read assay sequenced DNA from cultured CD4+ T cells. Investigators isolated genomic DNA from cultured CD4+ T cells. TCRdb passed the PCR reads through MiXCR, listing each CDR3 protein once. The sample yields around 19,000 distinct CDR3 sequences, 25% to 30% seen once.

The origin of this receptor is a human donor with COVID-19. The source material was cultured CD4+ T cells from blood. J is TRBJ1-1 and V is TRBV28, with D unresolved. In nucleotides, the CDR3 is TGTGCCAGCAGCCCCTCCCAGATCTCGGTCGTTCCTGAAGCTTTCTTT. Translated, it gives CASSPSQISVVPEAFF.